Below, 29 T cell receptor beta chains from the same sample are listed, as sequenced in a study of T cell responses to AZD1222 COVID-19 vaccine. Generated by immunoSEQ multiplex PCR, the TCRdb table keeps only in-frame clones and is missing some. The sample contains about 190,000 clones, 87% of which appear only once. Material: peripheral blood, obtained on day 0 of MenACWY control vaccination. All receptors derive from an adult in good health.

The rearrangement uses TRBV28 and TRBJ1-1; D gene uncertain. V was trimmed by 1 base and J by 5 bases, leaving 11 bases between them. The CDR3 extends over 14 amino acids. Germline CDR1 reads MDHEN; CDR2 reads SYDVKM. In nucleotides, the CDR3 is TGTGCCAGCAGTTTATTGGGAACTAAGACTGAAGCTTTCTTT. Translation gives CASSLLGTKTEAFF.

The V gene is TRBV9, the J gene TRBJ2-7; TRBD1 agrees at 9 bases. V dropped 4 bases and J dropped 5; count of bases not matched to a gene: 10. Germline V CDR1 and CDR2: SGDLS, YYNGEE. This CDR3 is built from 15 residues. The CDR3 bases are TGTGCCAGCAGCCACGAGGGACAGGGAAACAACGAGCAGTACTTC. This gives the protein CASSHEGQGNNEQYF.

V gene TRBV27 combines with J gene TRBJ2-7; 9 bases agree with TRBD1. The CDR3 runs 13 residues. CDR1 and CDR2 (germline): MNHEY, SMNVEV (reference sequence). Trimming removed 6 bases from V and 2 bases from J; junction bases left unmatched: 2. The CDR3 protein is CASSRQGAYEQYF. CDR3 bases: TGTGCCAGCAGCCGACAGGGGGCCTACGAGCAGTACTTC.

The J gene is TRBJ2-3, the V gene TRBV6-1, with D perhaps TRBD1 (5 bases). V was trimmed by 1 base and J by 2 bases, leaving 13 bases between them. The CDR3 runs to 16 residues. Germline CDR1 reads MNHNS; CDR2 reads SASEGT. The CDR3, as DNA: TGTGCCAGCAGTGAAGGGGGCAGAATCTTCACAGATACGCAGTATTTT. This sequence encodes CASSEGGRIFTDTQYF.

The genes are TRBV7-8 and TRBJ2-7, with a possible D match to TRBD1 (5 bases). In germline, CDR1 is SGHVS, CDR2 FQNEAQ. The CDR3 length is 14 residues. Trimming left V 2 bases short and J 6 bases short, with 14 bases between. CDR3 DNA sequence: TGTGCCAGCAGCTTAAAACGGGTAGGGGTCGAGCAGTACTTC. Protein sequence: CASSLKRVGVEQYF.

The chain joins TRBV19 to TRBJ2-7; 8 bases align to TRBD2. Germline-derived CDR1 and CDR2 are LNHDA and SQIVND (reference sequence). The CDR3 spans 14 residues. V lost 3 bases to trimming and J lost 7 bases; unmatched junction nucleotides: 8. The CDR3 sequence: CASSIRGLVGEQYF. The CDR3 DNA reads TGTGCCAGTAGTATTCGGGGACTAGTGGGTGAGCAGTACTTC.

The chain has TRBV7-9 and TRBJ2-5; a possible D gene is TRBD1 (6 bases). This CDR3 has 14 amino acids. Germline CDR1 is SEHNR and CDR2 is FQNEAQ (reference sequence). V gave up 2 bases and J gave up 2 bases, with 9 bases separating them. The CDR3 sequence: CASSLTGWQETQYF. The CDR3 bases are TGTGCCAGCAGCTTAACAGGGTGGCAAGAGACCCAGTACTTC.

CDR3 sequence: CASSRTWDEQYF. In nucleotides, the CDR3 is TGTGCCAGCAGTAGGACCTGGGACGAGCAGTACTTC. This chain links TRBV6-5 with TRBJ2-7; D not certain. Deletions cut 5 bases from V and 5 bases from J, with 10 bases between. CDR3 length: 12 residues. The germline V gene encodes CDR1 MNHEY and CDR2 SVGAGI.

The J gene is TRBJ1-1, the V gene TRBV6-4; 7 nucleotides match TRBD1. The germline gives CDR1 MRHNA, CDR2 SNTAGT. Trimming at V came to 4 bases and at J to 5 bases, leaving 7 bases not matched to a gene. The CDR3 has 14 amino acids. The CDR3 sequence is CASSGTGGGTEAFF. The DNA for the CDR3 is TGTGCCAGCAGTGGGACAGGTGGGGGGACTGAAGCTTTCTTT.

The chain has TRBV2 and TRBJ1-1; TRBD1 matches 10 bases. V trimming: 6 bases; J trimming: 7 bases; junction bases outside the gene matches: 14. CDR3 length: 16 amino acids. The germline V gene has CDR1 SNHLY and CDR2 FYNNEI. CDR3 amino acids: CASRNDEGTGADEAFF. The DNA for the CDR3 is TGTGCCAGCAGAAATGATGAGGGGACAGGGGCTGATGAAGCTTTCTTT. The variable domain in full, with the rest retrieved from reference TRBV2 and TRBJ1-1, is EPEVTQTPSHQVTQMGQEVILRCVPISNHLYFYWYRQILGQKVEFLVSFYNNEISEKSEIFDDQFSVERPDGSNFTLKIRSTKLEDSAMYFCASRNDEGTGADEAFFGQGTRLTVV.

This chain joins TRBV6-5 and TRBJ2-3; 7 bases match TRBD2. J gave up 2 bases and V 6 bases, and 5 bases lay outside the gene matches. This CDR3 contains 14 residues. Germline CDR1 is MNHEY and CDR2 is SVGAGI. DNA of the CDR3: TGTGCCAGCAGAAAGAGCGGGGTCACAGATACGCAGTATTTT. Amino acids: CASRKSGVTDTQYF.

This chain connects TRBV3-1 (or the pseudogene TRBV3-2) to TRBJ2-1; 12 positions agree with TRBD2. The CDR3 consists of 16 residues. With V trimmed by 3 bases and J by 7 bases, 7 bases remained unmatched. The germline V gene encodes CDR1 LGHDT and CDR2 YNNKEL (reference sequence). For the CDR3, the DNA is TGTGCCAGCAGCCACCCTAGCGGGGGGGTAAGGAATGAGCAGTTCTTC. It encodes CASSHPSGGVRNEQFF.

The V gene is TRBV4-3, the J gene TRBJ2-1, with D possibly TRBD2 on 5 matching bases. Germline V gene lookup returns CDR1 LGHNA and CDR2 YSLEER. V lost 0 bases to trimming and J lost 4 bases, with 7 bases between them. CDR3 size: 14 residues. The CDR3 reads CASSQELAYNEQFF. In DNA, the CDR3 is TGCGCCAGCAGCCAAGAATTAGCGTACAATGAGCAGTTCTTC.

In this sample, this clone turned up a few times. The chain links TRBV4-2 to TRBJ2-2, with a possible D match to TRBD1 (6 bases). CDR3 length: 15 amino acids. Germline CDR1 and CDR2: LGHNA and YNFKEQ. Trimming removed 3 bases from V and 1 base from J, with 9 bases in between. Here the CDR3 DNA reads TGTGCCAGCAGCCAGGGGGCTGGGAACACCGGGGAGCTGTTTTTT. Its protein product is CASSQGAGNTGELFF.

This chain connects TRBV6-5 to TRBJ1-5; D gene ambiguous. CDR3 length equals 13 residues. Germline-derived CDR1 and CDR2 are MNHEY and SVGAGI. Trimming cost V 6 bases and J 4 bases, with 10 bases left between them. The CDR3 here is CASSPGGNQPQHF. CDR3 in DNA: TGTGCCAGCAGCCCAGGAGGTAATCAGCCCCAGCATTTT.

The chain uses TRBV18 and TRBJ2-7, with TRBD1 matching 7 bases. The CDR3 is 13 amino acids. Trimming took 4 bases from V and 6 from J; bases not matched to a gene: 6. CDR1 KGHSH and CDR2 LQKENI come from the germline V gene. CDR3 nucleotides: TGTGCCAGCTCACTTGACAGGGACGGCGAGCAGTACTTC. It specifies CASSLDRDGEQYF.

The chain recombines TRBV5-6 with TRBJ1-2, with D possibly being TRBD1 (5 bases). V was trimmed by 4 bases and J by 3 bases, leaving 13 bases between them. Germline-derived CDR1 and CDR2 are SGHDT and YYEEEE. The CDR3 totals 14 residues. CDR3 residues: CASSRARGYYGYTF. Written as DNA, the CDR3 is TGTGCCAGCAGCAGGGCACGGGGGTACTATGGCTACACCTTC.

The genes are TRBV28 and TRBJ1-5, with D possibly matching TRBD1 (6 bases). CDR1 and CDR2 (germline): MDHEN, SYDVKM. V gave up 1 base and J gave up 6 bases, with 13 bases separating them. This CDR3 has 15 residues. CDR3 DNA sequence: TGTGCCAGCAGTTTATCCAGGGGATGGGGTCAGCCCCAGCATTTT. It specifies CASSLSRGWGQPQHF. Variable domain in full (rest from reference TRBV28 and TRBJ1-5): DVKVTQSSRYLVKRTGEKVFLECVQDMDHENMFWYRQDPGLGLRLIYFSYDVKMKEKGDIPEGYSVSREKKERFSLILESASTNQTSMYLCASSLSRGWGQPQHFGDGTRLSIL.

The V gene is TRBV6-1, the J gene TRBJ1-2, with 8 positions matching TRBD1. The CDR3 covers 15 residues. Germline values: CDR1 MNHNS, CDR2 SASEGT. V lost 1 base to trimming and J lost 4 bases; unmatched junction nucleotides: 5. CDR3 sequence (DNA): TGTGCCAGCAGTGAAGGATGGGGGACAGGCTATGGCTACACCTTC. Translating it yields CASSEGWGTGYGYTF.

This chain connects TRBV4-3 to TRBJ1-6; 9 positions agree with TRBD1. Germline CDR1 is LGHNA and CDR2 is YSLEER. Trimming at V came to 3 bases and at J to 4 bases, leaving 13 bases not matched to a gene. This CDR3 is 19 amino acids long. The CDR3 region is CASSHLRDRGSGYNSPLHF. The CDR3, as DNA: TGCGCCAGCAGCCACCTACGAGACAGGGGGTCGGGGTATAATTCACCCCTCCACTTT.

The chain recombines TRBV6-5 with TRBJ2-1, with 11 bases lining up with TRBD2. V lost 10 bases and J lost 4; bases outside the gene matches: 6. The CDR3 extends over 14 amino acids. CDR1 and CDR2 from the germline V gene are MNHEY and SVGAGI. CDR3: CATGGLADYNEQFF. CDR3 DNA sequence: TGTGCCACCGGGGGACTAGCGGATTACAATGAGCAGTTCTTC.

The V and J genes are TRBV10-3 and TRBJ2-2, with D possibly being TRBD2 (6 bases). This CDR3 is 14 amino acids long. Per germline, CDR1 ENHRY and CDR2 SYGVKD. V was clipped by 1 base and J by 4 bases, with 7 bases between them. CDR3 protein: CAISELGGTGELFF. The CDR3 nucleotides read TGTGCCATCAGTGAGTTGGGGGGCACCGGGGAGCTGTTTTTT.

This clone was picked up one time. The chain combines TRBV7-2 with TRBJ1-2, with 7 bases matching TRBD1. The CDR3 contains 17 residues. CDR1 is SGHTA and CDR2 is FQGNSA in the germline V gene. Unmatched junction bases numbered 17, after V lost 4 bases and J lost 6 bases. CDR3 coding DNA: TGTGCCAGCAGCTCGTACTCGACAGGGTTCGGGTCAAATGGCTACACCTTC. Its protein is CASSSYSTGFGSNGYTF.

This chain uses TRBV28 with TRBJ1-5; TRBD1 matches 7 bases. This CDR3 has 15 residues. Germline CDR1 is MDHEN and CDR2 is SYDVKM. Unmatched junction bases numbered 10, after V lost 6 bases and J lost 5 bases. CDR3 residues: CASSPAGQGDQPQHF. DNA of the CDR3: TGTGCCAGCAGCCCCGCCGGGCAGGGGGATCAGCCCCAGCATTTT.

The chain joins TRBV6-1 to TRBJ2-5; 8 bases line up with TRBD1. The ends lost 4 bases at V and 4 bases at J; junction bases unmatched: 11. The CDR3 sequence is 16 residues long. CDR1 is MNHNS and CDR2 is SASEGT in the germline V gene. The CDR3 DNA is TGTGCCAGCAGTGTACAACTCGGGACAGGAGGAGAGACCCAGTACTTC. Protein: CASSVQLGTGGETQYF.

A few counts support this clone. This sequence joins TRBV18 and TRBJ1-5, with a possible D match to TRBD1 (5 bases). Germline V gene sequence: CDR1 KGHSH, CDR2 LQKENI. Trimming shortened V by 2 bases and J by 1 base, and 15 bases separated the two germline ends. The CDR3 sequence is 17 residues long. The CDR3 protein is CASSPGASSVSNQPQHF. The CDR3 DNA is TGTGCCAGCTCACCAGGGGCCTCCTCTGTAAGCAATCAGCCCCAGCATTTT.

This clone was seen a few times. The V and J genes are TRBV5-1 and TRBJ2-3; D not resolved. CDR3 length equals 15 residues. V was shortened by 0 bases and J by 1 base, with 9 bases between the two germline ends. Per the germline V gene, CDR1 is SGHRS and CDR2 is YFSETQ. CDR3 in DNA: TGCGCCAGCAGCTTGGTATCCAGCGGCACAGATACGCAGTATTTT. It encodes CASSLVSSGTDTQYF.

The chain combines TRBV5-6 with TRBJ1-3; no firm D call. The CDR3 sequence is 15 residues long. CDR1 and CDR2 (germline): SGHDT, YYEEEE. V lost 2 bases and J lost 0, with 9 bases in between. CDR3 coding DNA: TGTGCCAGCAGCTTCAGCGCAACCTCTGGAAACACCATATATTTT. This sequence encodes CASSFSATSGNTIYF.

This clone was seen more than once but under ten times. The chain has TRBV6-1 and TRBJ2-6, with D unclear. CDR1 is MNHNS, CDR2 SASEGT, per germline. With 3 bases removed from V and 0 bases from J, the gap between germline ends came to 12 bases. The CDR3 loop spans 17 amino acids. The CDR3 DNA reads as TGTGCCAGCAGTGAGGACCTACTTCTCTCTGGGGCCAACGTCCTGACTTTC. This encodes CASSEDLLLSGANVLTF.